This entry lists 20 T cell receptor beta chains sequenced from one sample in a study of primary melanoma T cells and metastatic recurrence. Repertoires were generated with immunoSEQ multiplex PCR, while TCRdb's copy carries only in-frame clones and drops some. The sample includes around 100 clones. Sequencing was performed on melanoma tumor tissue. The receptors derive from a human donor with melanoma.

The chain carries TRBV6-8 and TRBJ2-7, with D unclear. The germline V gene encodes CDR1 MNHGY and CDR2 SAAAGT. This CDR3 has 13 residues. Deletions cut 10 bases from V and 0 bases from J, with 13 bases between. CDR3: CAILDESSYEQYF. CDR3 in DNA: TGTGCCATCTTAGACGAGAGCTCCTACGAGCAGTACTTC.

The CDR3 here is CASSAPGQGAYEQYF. The DNA for the CDR3 is TGTGCCAGCTCCGCCCCGGGACAGGGGGCGTACGAGCAGTACTTC. The rearrangement links TRBV6-8 to TRBJ2-7, with TRBD1 identical over 12 bases. J was trimmed by 4 bases and V by 8 bases; bases with no gene match: 9. This CDR3 region has 15 residues. Germline V lookup: CDR1 MNHGY, CDR2 SAAAGT.

V usage is TRBV11-3 and J usage is TRBJ1-4; D gene uncertain. Germline-derived CDR1 and CDR2 are SGHNT and YENEEA. CDR3 length equals 16 residues. The V and J ends lost 1 base and 0 bases respectively, with 9 bases between them. The DNA for the CDR3 is TGTGCCAGCAGCTTAGTTAAGGGTGCAACTAATGAAAAACTGTTTTTT. Residues: CASSLVKGATNEKLFF.

The chain employs TRBV28 and TRBJ1-1; the D gene is possibly TRBD1 (5 bases). CDR3 length equals 12 residues. CDR1 and CDR2 from the germline V gene are MDHEN and SYDVKM. V was clipped by 6 bases and J by 3 bases, with 8 bases between them. CDR3 region: CASRTRDTEAFF. As DNA, the CDR3 is TGTGCCAGCAGGACCAGGGACACTGAAGCTTTCTTT.

The genes are TRBV30 and TRBJ2-1; TRBD2 matches 9 bases. CDR1 and CDR2 (germline): GTSNPN, SVGIG (reference sequence). The CDR3 covers 16 residues. Trimming at V came to 4 bases and at J to 0 bases, leaving 7 bases not matched to a gene. The CDR3 loop reads CAWTRGSGGSYNEQFF. The CDR3 region has the DNA TGTGCCTGGACCAGGGGTAGCGGGGGCTCCTACAATGAGCAGTTCTTC.

Of note for this clone: Its ends do not fully match the called genes, so a read error is possible. The genes are TRBV6-8 and TRBJ2-3, with 7 bases matching TRBD1. The CDR3 is made up of 14 amino acids. CDR1 and CDR2 from the germline V gene are MNHGY and SAAAGT. CDR3 coding DNA: TGTGCCATCAGTGGAACAGGGGAAGCAGATACGCAGTATTTT. It is translated as CAISGTGEADTQYF.

The chain joins TRBV10-2 to TRBJ2-7; D may be TRBD2 (5 bases). Germline-derived CDR1 and CDR2 are WSHSY and SAAADI. The ends were cut back, 4 bases at V and 2 bases at J, with 12 bases in the middle. This CDR3 has 14 residues. The CDR3 nucleotides read TGCGCCAGCAGTGCCGAGCCGGGGACCTACGAGCAGTACTTC. This encodes CASSAEPGTYEQYF.

CDR3 DNA sequence: TGTGCCATCAGTGAGCCGACAGAGTACCAAGAGACCCAGTACTTC. It encodes CAISEPTEYQETQYF. V usage is TRBV10-3 and J usage is TRBJ2-5; tentatively, D is TRBD1 (5 bases). The CDR3 sequence is 15 residues long. The germline V and J ends were trimmed by 2 bases and 0 bases, with 10 bases remaining between them. Per germline, CDR1 ENHRY and CDR2 SYGVKD.

V and J are TRBV11-3 and TRBJ2-7; 7 bases map to TRBD2. V shed 2 bases and J 5 bases; nucleotides not matched to a gene: 9. Germline CDR1 reads SGHNT; CDR2 reads YENEEA. The CDR3 spans 15 residues. CDR3 sequence reads: CASSLWGEGGNEQYF. DNA for the CDR3: TGTGCCAGCAGCTTATGGGGGGAGGGTGGCAACGAGCAGTACTTC.

The genes are TRBV6-8 and TRBJ1-1, with 9 bases lining up with TRBD1. Germline V lookup: CDR1 MNHGY, CDR2 SAAAGT. V trimming: 7 bases; J trimming: 7 bases; junction bases outside the gene matches: 10. The CDR3 sequence is 14 residues long. CDR3: CASILTGGDGEAFF. The CDR3 DNA sequence: TGTGCCAGCATTTTGACAGGGGGGGATGGTGAAGCTTTCTTT.

This sequence joins TRBV19 and TRBJ2-6, with 7 bases fitting TRBD1. CDR3 length: 17 residues. Looked up from germline, CDR1 is LNHDA and CDR2 is SQIVND (reference sequence). V lost 10 bases and J lost 1; bases outside the gene matches: 13. CDR3 in amino acids: CATSRGQGVSGANVLTF. The CDR3 DNA reads TGTGCCACTTCAAGGGGGCAGGGTGTGTCTGGGGCCAACGTCCTGACTTTC. Full variable domain (missing parts from reference TRBV19 and TRBJ2-6): DGGITQSPKYLFRKEGQNVTLSCEQNLNHDAMYWYRQDPGQGLRLIYYSQIVNDFQKGDIAEGYSVSREKKESFPLTVTSAQKNPTAFYLCATSRGQGVSGANVLTFGAGSRLTVL.

The gene calls are TRBV18 and TRBJ1-1, with D hard to call. V lost 0 bases and J lost 4, with 6 bases in between. The CDR3 length is 13 residues. CDR1 is KGHSH, CDR2 LQKENI, per germline. The CDR3 is CASSPPTVTEAFF. CDR3 DNA sequence: TGTGCCAGCTCACCACCTACGGTCACTGAAGCTTTCTTT.

This chain uses TRBV10-1 with TRBJ2-2; TRBD1 might be the D (5 bases). The ends were cut back, 7 bases at V and 4 bases at J, with 13 bases in the middle. This CDR3 has 14 amino acids. Germline CDR1 WNHNN, CDR2 SYGVQD (reference sequence). This CDR3 reads CASTLRVGTGELFF. CDR3 nucleotide sequence: TGCGCCAGCACCCTCAGGGTGGGCACCGGGGAGCTGTTTTTT.

This clone has only one observation. The J gene is TRBJ1-3, the V gene TRBV11-3; the D gene is possibly TRBD1 (5 bases). Germline lookup yields CDR1 SGHNT and CDR2 YENEEA. V was pared by 3 bases and J by 3 bases, with 12 bases between. The CDR3 loop spans 15 amino acids. The CDR3 region has the DNA TGTGCCAGCAGCTTCCCCGGGGCCCGTGGAAACACCATATATTTT. Protein product: CASSFPGARGNTIYF. Together with reference TRBV11-3 and TRBJ1-3, the CDR3 gives the full variable domain: EAGVVQSPRYKIIEKKQPVAFWCNPISGHNTLYWYLQNLGQGPELLIRYENEEAVDDSQLPKDRFSAERLKGVDSTLKIQPAELGDSAVYLCASSFPGARGNTIYFGEGSWLTVV.

Notes on this clone: A junction boundary mismatches the germline segment, possibly from a read error. X shows a residue whose base was not read or is ambiguous. V gene TRBV19 combines with J gene TRBJ1-2; D gene ambiguous. Germline loops: CDR1 LNHDA, CDR2 SQIVND (reference sequence). The CDR3 is 13 amino acids. The CDR3 spells CAXSIHGDYGYTF. The DNA of the CDR3 is TGTGCCARTAGTATCCACGGGGACTATGGCTACACCTTC.

The V call is TRBV7-2, the J call TRBJ1-1; D gene ambiguous. Trimming removed 0 bases at V and 5 bases at J, with 7 bases between. The germline V gene has CDR1 SGHTA and CDR2 FQGNSA. The CDR3 contains 13 residues. The CDR3 DNA reads TGTGCCAGCAGCTTAGCAGGGATTACTGAAGCTTTCTTT. Its protein is CASSLAGITEAFF.

The rearrangement links TRBV10-3 to TRBJ2-5; no reliable D call. The germline V gene has CDR1 ENHRY and CDR2 SYGVKD. The CDR3 covers 15 residues. V was cut by 2 bases and J by 2 bases, with 12 bases left in between. CDR3 protein: CAISEPLESQETQYF. In DNA, the CDR3 is TGTGCCATCAGTGAGCCCCTAGAGTCACAAGAGACCCAGTACTTC.

V gene TRBV6-8 combines with J gene TRBJ2-5; D may be TRBD2 (6 bases). This CDR3 is 17 amino acids long. The V gene's germline CDR1 is MNHGY and CDR2 SAAAGT. Trimming took 4 bases from V and 2 from J, leaving 20 bases between them. The CDR3: CASSLAPSGSPQETQYF. The CDR3 DNA is TGTGCCAGCAGTTTAGCCCCAAGCGGGTCCCCACAAGAGACCCAGTACTTC.

This clone showed up just a few times. This chain uses TRBV11-3 with TRBJ2-3; the D is unclear. In germline, CDR1 is SGHNT, CDR2 YENEEA. The CDR3 contains 15 residues. V was cut by 5 bases and J by 6 bases, with 18 bases left in between. CDR3 protein: CASSPPALMRDTQYF. The CDR3 region has the DNA TGTGCCAGCAGCCCCCCGGCCTTGATGAGGGATACGCAGTATTTT.

This clone was recorded once. The chain links TRBV14 to TRBJ1-1; possible D gene TRBD1, 5 bases. V lost 1 base, J lost 0 bases, and 6 bases lay in between. CDR1 is SGHDN and CDR2 is FVKESK in the germline V gene. The CDR3 has 14 residues. CDR3 in amino acids: CASSQAGMNTEAFF. The CDR3, as DNA: TGTGCCAGCAGCCAAGCAGGGATGAACACTGAAGCTTTCTTT.